This T cell receptor (beta chain) is from a study of cytomegalovirus exposure and HLA in healthy donors. Whole-study results and caveats: TCR beta chain V- and J-gene trimming was linked, in a later analysis, to a missense variant in DCLRE1C. Several top significant clusters appeared, in a later analysis, to be linked to common viral pathogens. Among the CMV-associated chains, three were confirmed in vitro as specific for CMV antigens.

Looked up from germline, CDR1 is MGHRA and CDR2 is YSYEKL. The CDR3 totals 13 residues. Trimming cost V 5 bases and J 4 bases; bases outside gene matches: 5. Of note for this clone: As yet, its antigen is unknown.

The PCR employed 60 Vbeta primers together with 13 Jbeta primers. Libraries were prepared by immunoSEQ multiplex PCR; TCRdb keeps only in-frame clonotypes and omits some of them. The sample lists about 160,000 clones, 75% to 90% occurring once. The chain carries TRBV4-1 and TRBJ2-7, with 7 bases aligning to TRBD2. The sample was PBMCs. The source is a human donor in good health. In nucleotides, the CDR3 is TGCGCCAGCAGCTTGGAGGGAGGGTACGAGCAGTACTTC. The encoded protein is CASSLEGGYEQYF.